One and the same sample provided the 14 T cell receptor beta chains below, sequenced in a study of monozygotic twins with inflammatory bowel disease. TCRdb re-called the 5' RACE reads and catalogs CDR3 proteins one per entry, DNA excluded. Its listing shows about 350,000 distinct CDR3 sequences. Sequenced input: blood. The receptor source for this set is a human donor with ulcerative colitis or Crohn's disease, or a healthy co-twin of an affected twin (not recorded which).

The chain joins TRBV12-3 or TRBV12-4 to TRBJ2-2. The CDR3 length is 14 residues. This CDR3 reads CASLIAVNTGELFF.

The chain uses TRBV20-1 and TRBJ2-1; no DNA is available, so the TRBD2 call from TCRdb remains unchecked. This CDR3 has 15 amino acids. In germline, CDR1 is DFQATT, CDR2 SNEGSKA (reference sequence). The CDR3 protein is CSARGTSGNINEQFF.

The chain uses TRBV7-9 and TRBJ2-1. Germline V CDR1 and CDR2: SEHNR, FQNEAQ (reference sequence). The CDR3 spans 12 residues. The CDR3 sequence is CASSSFNNEQFF.

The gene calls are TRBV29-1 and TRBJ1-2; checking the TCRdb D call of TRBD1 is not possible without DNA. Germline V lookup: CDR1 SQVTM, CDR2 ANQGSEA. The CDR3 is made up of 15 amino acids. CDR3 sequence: CSVRIRGVGNYGYTF.

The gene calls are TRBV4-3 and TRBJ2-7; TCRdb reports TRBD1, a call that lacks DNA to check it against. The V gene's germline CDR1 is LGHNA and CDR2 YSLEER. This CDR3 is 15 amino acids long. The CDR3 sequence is CASSQVYGGLSEIYF.

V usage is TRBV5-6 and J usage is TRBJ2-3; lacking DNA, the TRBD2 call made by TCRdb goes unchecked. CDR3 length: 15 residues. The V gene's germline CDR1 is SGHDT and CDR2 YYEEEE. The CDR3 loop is CASSLGSGGGDTQYF.

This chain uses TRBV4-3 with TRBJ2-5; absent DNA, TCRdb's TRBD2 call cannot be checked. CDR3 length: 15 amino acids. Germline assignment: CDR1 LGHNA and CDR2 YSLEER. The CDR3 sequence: CASSRGGAFQETQYF.

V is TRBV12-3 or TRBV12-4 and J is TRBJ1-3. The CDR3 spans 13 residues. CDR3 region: CASSFNSGNTIYF.

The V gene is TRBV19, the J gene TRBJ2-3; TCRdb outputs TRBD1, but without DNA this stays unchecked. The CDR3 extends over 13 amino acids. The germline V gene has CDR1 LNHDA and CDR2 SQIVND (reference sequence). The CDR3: CASSARGPDTQYF.

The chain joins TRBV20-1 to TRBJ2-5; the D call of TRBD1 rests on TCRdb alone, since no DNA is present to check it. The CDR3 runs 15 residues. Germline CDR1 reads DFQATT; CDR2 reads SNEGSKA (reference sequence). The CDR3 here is CSARNLDSFQETQYF.

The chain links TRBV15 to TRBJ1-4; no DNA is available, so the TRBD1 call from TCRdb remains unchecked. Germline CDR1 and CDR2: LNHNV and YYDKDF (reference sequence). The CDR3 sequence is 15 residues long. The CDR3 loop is CATSRGQGPGEKLFF.

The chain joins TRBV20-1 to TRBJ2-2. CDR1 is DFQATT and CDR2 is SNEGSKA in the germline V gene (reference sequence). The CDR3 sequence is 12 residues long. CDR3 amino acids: CSASYNTGELFF.

The CDR3 protein is CASSLGGPSLWETQYF. The chain links TRBV7-7 to TRBJ2-5; TCRdb's assignment of TRBD2 cannot be checked, as there is no DNA. Germline V gives CDR1 SSHAT, CDR2 FNYEAQ (reference sequence). This CDR3 contains 16 residues.

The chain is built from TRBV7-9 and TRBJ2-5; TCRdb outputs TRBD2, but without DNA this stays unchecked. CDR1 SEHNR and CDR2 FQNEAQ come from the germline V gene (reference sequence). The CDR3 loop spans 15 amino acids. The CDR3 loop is CASSLTSGKEETQYF. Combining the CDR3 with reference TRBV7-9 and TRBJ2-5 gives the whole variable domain DTGVSQNPRHKITKRGQNVTFRCDPISEHNRLYWYRQTLGQGPEFLTYFQNEAQLEKSRLLSDRFSAERPKGSFSTLEIQRTEQGDSAMYLCASSLTSGKEETQYFGPGTRLLVL.